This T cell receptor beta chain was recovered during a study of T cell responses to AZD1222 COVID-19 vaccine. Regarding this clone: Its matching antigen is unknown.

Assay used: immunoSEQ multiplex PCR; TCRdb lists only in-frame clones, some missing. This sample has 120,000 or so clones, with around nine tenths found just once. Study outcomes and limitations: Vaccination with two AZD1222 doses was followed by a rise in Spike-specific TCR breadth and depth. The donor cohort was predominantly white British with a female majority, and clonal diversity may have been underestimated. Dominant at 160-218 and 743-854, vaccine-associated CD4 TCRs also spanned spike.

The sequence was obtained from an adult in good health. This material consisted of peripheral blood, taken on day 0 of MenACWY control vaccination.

The CDR3 DNA reads as TGCGCCAGCAGCGAAAGCCCCCAATGGAAGGGGTCTGGCTACACCTTC. Its protein is CASSESPQWKGSGYTF. The J gene is TRBJ1-2, the V gene TRBV5-1, with a weak D call TRBD1 (5 bases). Germline assignment: CDR1 SGHRS and CDR2 YFSETQ. This CDR3 is built from 16 residues. Trimming left V 4 bases short and J 7 bases short, with 23 bases between. Full variable domain (remainder filled in from reference TRBV5-1 and TRBJ1-2): KAGVTQTPRYLIKTRGQQVTLSCSPISGHRSVSWYQQTPGQGLQFLFEYFSETQRNKGNFPGRFSGRQFSNSRSEMNVSTLELGDSALYLCASSESPQWKGSGYTFGSGTRLTVV.